What follows are 26 T cell receptor beta chains derived from one specimen sequenced in a study of control samples from healthy donors and cancer patients (TCRdb year 2020). The method behind the library was the immunoSEQ multiplex PCR assay. In TCRdb, the immuneACCESS table is reduced to in-frame sequences with V and J assigned. These tables do not hold every clone; where another copy was compared, an unresolved V gene accounts for under half, and the others remain unexplained. The sample profile shows 150,000 to 200,000 clones; under 95% of them were found once. Together, the top ten hold about 1.5% of the sample. Material for sequencing was blood. All receptors come from a woman aged 18-29 years in good health.

The V call is TRBV2, the J call TRBJ2-6; D is unclear. Between the trimmed V and J ends, which lost 1 base and 0 bases, there was a span of 10 bases. CDR3 length equals 17 residues. CDR1 SNHLY and CDR2 FYNNEI come from the germline V gene. The CDR3 region has the DNA TGTGCCAGCAGTGAAGTGATGGGGAACTCTGGGGCCAACGTCCTGACTTTC. Its translation: CASSEVMGNSGANVLTF.

The chain employs TRBV5-1 and TRBJ2-2; TRBD1 matches at 11 bases. Germline CDR1 SGHRS, CDR2 YFSETQ. The V and J ends lost 4 bases and 6 bases, in that order; junction bases with no gene match: 2. CDR3 length: 14 amino acids. CDR3 sequence reads: CASSPGQGAGELFF. The CDR3 bases are TGCGCCAGCAGCCCGGGACAGGGGGCCGGGGAGCTGTTTTTT.

J is TRBJ2-3 and V is TRBV6-5, with D unclear. From germline, CDR1 is MNHEY and CDR2 SVGAGI. Trimming left V 6 bases short and J 2 bases short, with 3 bases between. The CDR3 contains 11 residues. In DNA, the CDR3 is TGTGCCAGCAGGCACACAGATACGCAGTATTTT. Its translation is CASRHTDTQYF.

This sequence joins TRBV7-9 and TRBJ2-7; 7 bases are shared with TRBD2. Germline CDR1 is SEHNR and CDR2 is FQNEAQ (reference sequence). V dropped 4 bases and J dropped 6; count of bases not matched to a gene: 6. The CDR3 contains 13 residues. CDR3 protein: CASSSNPGGEQYF. Here the CDR3 DNA reads TGTGCCAGCAGCTCGAATCCGGGGGGCGAGCAGTACTTC.

This rearrangement joins TRBV5-1 to TRBJ1-1, with D maybe TRBD1 (5 bases). Germline assignment: CDR1 SGHRS and CDR2 YFSETQ. V shed 4 bases and J shed 2 bases, with 15 bases lying between them. The CDR3 covers 15 residues. The CDR3 here is CASSPLRQYNTEAFF. DNA of the CDR3: TGCGCCAGCAGCCCCTTACGACAGTACAACACTGAAGCTTTCTTT. The variable domain in full, with the rest retrieved from reference TRBV5-1 and TRBJ1-1, is KAGVTQTPRYLIKTRGQQVTLSCSPISGHRSVSWYQQTPGQGLQFLFEYFSETQRNKGNFPGRFSGRQFSNSRSEMNVSTLELGDSALYLCASSPLRQYNTEAFFGQGTRLTVV.

The chain has TRBV5-1 and TRBJ1-1; D might be TRBD1 (5 bases). Germline V gene sequence: CDR1 SGHRS, CDR2 YFSETQ. V lost 3 bases and J lost 6, with 15 bases in between. The CDR3 length is 14 residues. The CDR3 sequence is CASSSGVGRAEAFF. CDR3 sequence (DNA): TGCGCCAGCAGCTCCGGGGTGGGACGCGCTGAAGCTTTCTTT.

The rearrangement links TRBV7-2 to TRBJ1-6; 7 positions match TRBD1. The CDR3 is 16 residues long. Germline V gene sequence: CDR1 SGHTA, CDR2 FQGNSA. The V gene end was trimmed by 5 bases and the J gene end by 5 bases; junction bases not matched to a gene: 9. Here the CDR3 reads CASSLRDSSNNSPLHF. CDR3 nucleotide sequence: TGTGCCAGCAGCCTCCGGGACAGTTCAAATAATTCACCCCTCCACTTT.

Concerning this clone: Additional DNA sequences in this sample encode the identical CDR3. The chain employs TRBV12-3 or TRBV12-4 and TRBJ2-1; no definite D call. Trimming pared 4 bases from V and 2 bases from J, leaving 0 bases between. The CDR3 length is 11 residues. Here the CDR3 reads CASSSYNEQFF. DNA for the CDR3: TGTGCCAGCAGTTCCTACAATGAGCAGTTCTTC.

The V and J genes are TRBV6-2 or TRBV6-3 and TRBJ2-1, with 7 bases fitting TRBD2. The germline V gene has CDR1 MNHEY and CDR2 SVGEGT. V gave up 0 bases and J gave up 6 bases; unmatched junction bases: 11. CDR3 length equals 17 residues. CDR3 sequence: CASSYSKRDLGTNEQFF. CDR3 coding DNA: TGTGCCAGCAGTTACTCAAAGCGGGACCTGGGGACCAATGAGCAGTTCTTC.

This chain links TRBV11-2 with TRBJ2-3; 10 bases fit TRBD2. This CDR3 is built from 13 residues. The J segment lost 10 bases and the V segment lost 5 bases, leaving 6 bases of the junction unmatched. Germline lookup yields CDR1 SGHAT and CDR2 FQNNGV. The chain's CDR3 is CASSLGLAFSQYF. Here the CDR3 DNA reads TGTGCCAGCAGCCTGGGACTAGCGTTTTCGCAGTATTTT.

The chain joins TRBV7-2 to TRBJ2-3, with D uncertain. V lost 3 bases and J lost 0, with 16 bases in between. CDR1 SGHTA and CDR2 FQGNSA come from the germline V gene. CDR3 length: 17 residues. This chain's CDR3 is CASSFPVWGTSTDTQYF. CDR3 DNA sequence: TGTGCCAGCAGCTTTCCTGTGTGGGGAACAAGCACAGATACGCAGTATTTT.

This chain connects TRBV10-2 to TRBJ1-5; D gene ambiguous. Trimming shortened V by 5 bases and J by 5 bases, and 13 bases separated the two germline ends. CDR1 and CDR2 (germline): WSHSY, SAAADI. The CDR3 contains 14 residues. DNA for the CDR3: TGCGCCAGCAGTCGGGCAGGTGGGCATCAGCCCCAGCATTTT. This gives the protein CASSRAGGHQPQHF.

The chain has TRBV6-2 or TRBV6-3 and TRBJ2-7; no definite D call. V lost 4 bases to trimming and J lost 2 bases, with 12 bases between them. Germline CDR1 MNHEY, CDR2 SVGEGT. This CDR3 is built from 14 residues. The CDR3 loop is CASSWSYPAYEQYF. The CDR3 DNA follows: TGTGCCAGCAGTTGGAGCTACCCGGCCTACGAGCAGTACTTC.

The V call is TRBV2, the J call TRBJ1-6; 11 bases match TRBD1. The V segment lost 6 bases and the J segment 8 bases; nucleotides outside the gene matches: 6. Looked up from germline, CDR1 is SNHLY and CDR2 is FYNNEI. This CDR3 has 15 residues. CDR3 nucleotide sequence: TGTGCCAGCAGGGATCGGACAGGGGGCGATTCACCCCTCCACTTT. This gives the protein CASRDRTGGDSPLHF.

The chain links TRBV6-5 to TRBJ1-4; 8 bases agree with TRBD1. Germline V lookup: CDR1 MNHEY, CDR2 SVGAGI. This CDR3 comprises 13 residues. Trimming cost V 6 bases and J 10 bases; bases outside gene matches: 7. The CDR3 DNA sequence: TGTGCCAGCAGCCCAGGACAGGGACGAAAACTGTTTTTT. Translating gives CASSPGQGRKLFF.

V usage is TRBV28 and J usage is TRBJ2-4, with 8 bases lining up with TRBD2. Looked up from germline, CDR1 is MDHEN and CDR2 is SYDVKM. The length of the CDR3 is 16 residues. V lost 8 bases to trimming and J lost 2 bases; unmatched junction nucleotides: 11. In DNA form, the CDR3 reads TGTGCCAGCTCTCGGGGACTAGAAGATCCCAAAAACATTCAGTACTTC. Residues: CASSRGLEDPKNIQYF.

V gene TRBV2 combines with J gene TRBJ2-6, with D possibly TRBD2 on 6 matching bases. V dropped 7 bases and J dropped 4 bases, with 11 bases sitting between them. CDR1 SNHLY and CDR2 FYNNEI come from the germline V gene. The CDR3 loop spans 14 amino acids. The CDR3 DNA reads as TGTGCCAGCAAAGGAGGGGTCGGGGCCAACGTCCTGACTTTC. This translates into CASKGGVGANVLTF.

The V gene is TRBV10-3, the J gene TRBJ1-1; D is possibly TRBD1 (5 bases). CDR1 and CDR2 from the germline V gene are ENHRY and SYGVKD. The CDR3 sequence is 14 residues long. Trimming left V 0 bases short and J 5 bases short, with 10 bases between. The CDR3 protein is CAISESKGWTEAFF. CDR3 DNA: TGTGCCATCAGTGAGTCTAAGGGGTGGACTGAAGCTTTCTTT.

The CDR3: CASSSDGGGNQPQHF. The CDR3 nucleotides read TGTGCCAGCAGTTCCGACGGGGGGGGAAATCAGCCCCAGCATTTT. The chain links TRBV6-2 or TRBV6-3 to TRBJ1-5; the D gene is possibly TRBD1 (5 bases). Germline assignment: CDR1 MNHEY and CDR2 SVGEGT. The CDR3 covers 15 residues. V was cut by 4 bases and J by 4 bases, with 14 bases left in between.

This chain connects TRBV11-3 to TRBJ1-2; D possibly corresponds to TRBD1 (6 bases). Per the germline V gene, CDR1 is SGHNT and CDR2 is YENEEA. CDR3 length equals 14 residues. Trimming removed 1 base from V and 4 bases from J, with 10 bases in between. The CDR3 DNA reads TGTGCCAGCAGCTTAGCGGGCAGGGGCTATGGCTACACCTTC. Protein product: CASSLAGRGYGYTF.

This rearrangement joins TRBV19 to TRBJ1-4; possibly TRBD1 for D (6 bases). The CDR3 has 13 residues. Germline loops: CDR1 LNHDA, CDR2 SQIVND (reference sequence). V was shortened by 8 bases and J by 4 bases, with 11 bases between the two germline ends. For the CDR3, the DNA is TGTGCCAGTGGCGGACAGAGTAATGAAAAACTGTTTTTT. Translating it yields CASGGQSNEKLFF.

The CDR3 spells CASSQDPEPNTEAFF. The CDR3 DNA sequence: TGCGCCAGCAGCCAAGACCCGGAGCCGAACACTGAAGCTTTCTTT. The chain is built from TRBV4-3 and TRBJ1-1; D is ambiguous. This CDR3 has 15 residues. Germline assignment: CDR1 LGHNA and CDR2 YSLEER. V lost 0 bases and J lost 1, with 9 bases in between.

The chain combines TRBV6-6 with TRBJ1-6; D is perhaps TRBD1 (6 bases). The CDR3 spans 15 residues. CDR1 and CDR2 (germline): MNHNY, SVGAGI (reference sequence). Trimming shortened V by 7 bases and J by 9 bases, and 19 bases separated the two germline ends. In nucleotides, the CDR3 is TGTGCCAGCACCTTAGGGGGACCCACGAGTTCACCCCTCCACTTT. Its translation is CASTLGGPTSSPLHF.

This sequence joins TRBV4-1 and TRBJ2-1; TRBD2 matches 11 bases. Unmatched junction bases numbered 5, after V lost 5 bases and J lost 8 bases. The CDR3 spans 14 residues. Germline values: CDR1 MGHRA, CDR2 YSYEKL. The CDR3 loop is CASSSSGGVYEQFF. In nucleotides, the CDR3 is TGCGCCAGCAGCAGTAGCGGGGGGGTCTATGAGCAGTTCTTC.

This chain uses TRBV2 with TRBJ2-3; D may be TRBD1 or TRBD2 (5 bases each). The V end was cut by 6 bases, the J end by 2 bases, with 9 bases between. The CDR3 has 13 amino acids. The germline V gene encodes CDR1 SNHLY and CDR2 FYNNEI. The chain's CDR3 is CASRGRTTDTQYF. CDR3 in DNA: TGTGCCAGCAGGGGACGGACCACAGATACGCAGTATTTT.

This clone was picked up one time. J is TRBJ2-3 and V is TRBV4-1; 8 bases align to TRBD2. The J segment lost 4 bases and the V segment lost 3 bases, leaving 9 bases of the junction unmatched. Germline V gene data show CDR1 as MGHRA and CDR2 as YSYEKL. CDR3 length equals 16 residues. Here the CDR3 DNA reads TGCGCCAGCAGCCATCCTCACGGGGGGGCAGCAGATACGCAGTATTTT. Translation: CASSHPHGGAADTQYF.